This entry is about one T cell receptor beta chain. What this receptor recognizes is not known. No base qualities exist here, and no much larger clone lies one base off it. This record comes from a study of cytomegalovirus exposure and HLA in healthy donors (dated by TCRdb to between 2016 and 2019). About the full investigation: A later analysis indicated that the 95 to 150 validation repertoires were generated on the platform also employed for the 720 or so repertoires of the first cohort. The study aimed to test whether cataloging public T cell receptors could reveal signatures of past pathogen exposure. Besides the first cohort of roughly 640 subjects, a separate validation cohort made up of over 100 different subjects was used. To predict cytomegalovirus infection status, the study brought together high-throughput TCR immunosequencing, statistical association of individual TCRs with disease status, and machine learning. General conclusions and limits of the study: Three of the identified cytomegalovirus-associated TCR beta chains were confirmed in vitro to be specific for cytomegalovirus antigens. While some public TCRs were present in many individuals, most TCR sequences turned up only very rarely across donors. The classifier was reported to diagnose cytomegalovirus status with high specificity and sensitivity in both the original cohort and the validation cohort. In the study, 150 to 200 TCR beta chains were listed as associated with cytomegalovirus. Subsequent analysis determined that TCRs grouped into clusters in the first cohort also showed a tendency toward co-occurrence across the roughly 110 validation repertoires, and 94% of cluster scores exceeded 0. All 130 or so repertoires were used to score co-occurrence in the validation cohort in a later analysis, because that analysis had no HLA typing for the cohort. The authors suggested that the approach could potentially be extended to other disease states and immunological phenotypes.

The donors belonged to the validation cohort of under 150 subjects, which was separate from the approximately 680-subject first cohort. V loses 3 bases, J loses 5 bases, and the germline ends lie 14 bases apart. CDR1 and CDR2 (SGHRS, YFSETQ) derive from the germline V gene. The CDR3 spans 14 residues, from the cysteine through the phenylalanine. Kept here is only the CDR3 DNA, which spans 42 bases and is read in frame from base 1. Library method: the immunoSEQ multiplex PCR assay. Per the authors' processing: To diagnose cytomegalovirus status from the catalog of TCR beta chain sequences, a statistical classification framework was built. As stored in TCRdb, this immuneACCESS dataset retains in-frame rearrangements with V and J assigned. A fraction of the clones does not appear; measured against another copy, unresolved V genes explain less than half of the discrepancy, and the remainder lacks a known reason. The V and J calls and clone size are taken from that table; D and trimming were inferred from the DNA. The sample has 200,000 to 250,000 clones on record, around 88% of them singletons. The biggest ten clones account for about 2.7% of the sample.

Material for sequencing was PBMCs. The rearranged chain carries TRBV5-1 and TRBJ2-5; TRBD2 is a weak D gene call, 6 bases matching. The receptor comes from a woman aged 18-30 years in good health and CMV-seronegative. The DNA sequence reads TGCGCCAGCAGCTGGGGTCAGGAGGGGGAGACCCAGTACTTC. Translated, this is CASSWGQEGETQYF.